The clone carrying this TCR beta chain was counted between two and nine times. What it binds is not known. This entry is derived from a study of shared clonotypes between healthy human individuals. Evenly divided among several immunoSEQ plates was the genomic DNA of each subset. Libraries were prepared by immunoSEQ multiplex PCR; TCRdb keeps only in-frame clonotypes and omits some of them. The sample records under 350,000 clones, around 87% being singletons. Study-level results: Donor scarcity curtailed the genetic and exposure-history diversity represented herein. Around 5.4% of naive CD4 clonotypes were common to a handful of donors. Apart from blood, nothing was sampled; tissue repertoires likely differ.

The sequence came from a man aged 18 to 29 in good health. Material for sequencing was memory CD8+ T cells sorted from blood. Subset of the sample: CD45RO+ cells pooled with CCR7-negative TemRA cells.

The chain's CDR3 is CASSLWGATDTQYF. CDR3 DNA: TGTGCCAGCAGCTTGTGGGGGGCCACAGATACGCAGTATTTT. The V gene is TRBV13, the J gene TRBJ2-3; possibly TRBD1 or TRBD2 for D (6 bases each). Trimming removed 3 bases at V and 2 bases at J, with 9 bases between. Looked up from germline, CDR1 is PRHDT and CDR2 is FYEKMQ (reference sequence). CDR3 size: 14 residues.